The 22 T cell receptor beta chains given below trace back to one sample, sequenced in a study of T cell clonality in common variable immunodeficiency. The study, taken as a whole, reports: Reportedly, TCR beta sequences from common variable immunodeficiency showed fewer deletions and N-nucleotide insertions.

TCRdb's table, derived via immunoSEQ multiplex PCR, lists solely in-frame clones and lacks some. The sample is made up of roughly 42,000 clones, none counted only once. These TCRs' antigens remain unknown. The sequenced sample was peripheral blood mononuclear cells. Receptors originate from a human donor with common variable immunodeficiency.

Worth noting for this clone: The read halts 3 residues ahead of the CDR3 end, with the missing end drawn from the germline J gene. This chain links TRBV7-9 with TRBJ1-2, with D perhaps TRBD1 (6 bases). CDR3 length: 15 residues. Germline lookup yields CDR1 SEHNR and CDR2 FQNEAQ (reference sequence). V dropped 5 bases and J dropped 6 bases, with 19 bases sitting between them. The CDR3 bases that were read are TGTGCCAGCAGCACTTCTTTACAGGGTTTGGATGGC. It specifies CASSTSLQGLDG. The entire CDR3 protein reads CASSTSLQGLDGYTF.

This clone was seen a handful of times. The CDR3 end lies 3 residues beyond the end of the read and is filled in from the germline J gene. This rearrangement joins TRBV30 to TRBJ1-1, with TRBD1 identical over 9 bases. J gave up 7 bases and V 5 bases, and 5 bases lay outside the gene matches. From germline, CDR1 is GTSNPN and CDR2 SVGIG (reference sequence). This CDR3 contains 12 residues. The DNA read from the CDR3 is TGTGCCTGGGGGACAGGGAAACATGAA. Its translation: CAWGTGKHE. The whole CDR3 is CAWGTGKHEAFF.

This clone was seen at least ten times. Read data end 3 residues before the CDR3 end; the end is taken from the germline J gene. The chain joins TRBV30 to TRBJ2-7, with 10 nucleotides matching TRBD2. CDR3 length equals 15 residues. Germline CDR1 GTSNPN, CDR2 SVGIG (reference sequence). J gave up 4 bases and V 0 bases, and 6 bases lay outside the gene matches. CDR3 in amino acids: CAWSVVSSGRYEQYF. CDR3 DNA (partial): TGTGCCTGGAGTGTAGTGTCTAGCGGGAGATACGAG.

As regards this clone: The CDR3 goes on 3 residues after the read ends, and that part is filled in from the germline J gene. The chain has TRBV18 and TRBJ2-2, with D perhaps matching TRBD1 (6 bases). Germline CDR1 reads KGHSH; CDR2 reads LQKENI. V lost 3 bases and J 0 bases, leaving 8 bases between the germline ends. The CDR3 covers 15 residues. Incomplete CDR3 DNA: TGTGCCAGCTCACCGGCAGGGGCGAACACCGGGGAG. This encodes CASSPAGANTGE. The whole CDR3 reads CASSPAGANTGELFF.

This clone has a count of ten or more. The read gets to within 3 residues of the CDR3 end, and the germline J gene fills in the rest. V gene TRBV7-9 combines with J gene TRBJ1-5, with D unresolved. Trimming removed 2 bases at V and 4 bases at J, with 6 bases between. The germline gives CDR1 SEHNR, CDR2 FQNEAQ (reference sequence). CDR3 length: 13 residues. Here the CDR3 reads CASSLWRNQPQHF. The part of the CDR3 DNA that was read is TGTGCCAGCAGCTTATGGCGGAATCAGCCC. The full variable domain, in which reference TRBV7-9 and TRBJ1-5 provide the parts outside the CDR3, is DTGVSQNPRHKITKRGQNVTFRCDPISEHNRLYWYRQTLGQGPEFLTYFQNEAQLEKSRLLSDRFSAERPKGSFSTLEIQRTEQGDSAMYLCASSLWRNQPQHFGDGTRLSIL.

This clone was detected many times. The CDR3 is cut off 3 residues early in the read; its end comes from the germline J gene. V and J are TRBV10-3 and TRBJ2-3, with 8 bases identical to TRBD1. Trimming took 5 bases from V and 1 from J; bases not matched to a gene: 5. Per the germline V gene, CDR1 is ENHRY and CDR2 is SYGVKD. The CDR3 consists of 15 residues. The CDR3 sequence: CAISKTGEGTDTQYF. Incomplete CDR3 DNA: TGTGCCATCAGTAAGACAGGGGAGGGCACAGATACG.

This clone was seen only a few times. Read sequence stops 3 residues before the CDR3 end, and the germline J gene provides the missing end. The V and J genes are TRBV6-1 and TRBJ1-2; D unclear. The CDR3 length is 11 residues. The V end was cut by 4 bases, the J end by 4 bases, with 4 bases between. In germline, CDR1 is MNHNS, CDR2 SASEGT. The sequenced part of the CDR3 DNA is TGTGCCAGCAGTGCCGGCTATGGC. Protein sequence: CASSAGYG. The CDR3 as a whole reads CASSAGYGYTF.

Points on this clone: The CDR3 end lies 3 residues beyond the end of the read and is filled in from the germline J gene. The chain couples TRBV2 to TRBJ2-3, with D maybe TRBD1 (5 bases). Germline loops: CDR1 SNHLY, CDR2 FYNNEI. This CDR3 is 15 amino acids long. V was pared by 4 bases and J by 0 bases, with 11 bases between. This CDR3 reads CASSVSTVSTDTQYF. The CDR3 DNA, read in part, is TGTGCCAGCAGTGTTTCGACAGTTAGCACAGATACG. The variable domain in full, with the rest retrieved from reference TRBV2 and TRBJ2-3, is EPEVTQTPSHQVTQMGQEVILRCVPISNHLYFYWYRQILGQKVEFLVSFYNNEISEKSEIFDDQFSVERPDGSNFTLKIRSTKLEDSAMYFCASSVSTVSTDTQYFGPGTRLTVL.

The CDR3 DNA, read in part, is TGCAGTGCTAGAGATCCGGGACAGGGGTACAATGAG. Translating gives CSARDPGQGYNE. The whole CDR3 protein is CSARDPGQGYNEQFF. V gene TRBV20-1 combines with J gene TRBJ2-1; TRBD1 matches at 10 bases. Read coverage stops 3 residues before the CDR3 terminus; the germline J gene supplies the remainder. J gave up 4 bases and V 0 bases, and 3 bases lay outside the gene matches. There are 15 residues in the CDR3. Germline V gives CDR1 DFQATT, CDR2 SNEGSKA (reference sequence).

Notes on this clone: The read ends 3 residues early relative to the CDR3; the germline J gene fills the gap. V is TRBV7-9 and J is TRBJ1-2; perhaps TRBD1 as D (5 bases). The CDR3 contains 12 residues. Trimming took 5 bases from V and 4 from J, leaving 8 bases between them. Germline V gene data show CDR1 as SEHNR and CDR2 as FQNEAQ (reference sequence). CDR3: CASSPGVYGYTF. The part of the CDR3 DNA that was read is TGTGCCAGCAGCCCGGGGGTCTATGGC.

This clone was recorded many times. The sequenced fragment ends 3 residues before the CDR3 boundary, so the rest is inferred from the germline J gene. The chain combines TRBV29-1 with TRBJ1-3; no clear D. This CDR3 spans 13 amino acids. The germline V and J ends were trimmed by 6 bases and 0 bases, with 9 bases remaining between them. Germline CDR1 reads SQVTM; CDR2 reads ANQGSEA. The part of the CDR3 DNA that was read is TGCAGCGTCGAACTAAACTCTGGAAACACC. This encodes CSVELNSGNT. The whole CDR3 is CSVELNSGNTIYF.

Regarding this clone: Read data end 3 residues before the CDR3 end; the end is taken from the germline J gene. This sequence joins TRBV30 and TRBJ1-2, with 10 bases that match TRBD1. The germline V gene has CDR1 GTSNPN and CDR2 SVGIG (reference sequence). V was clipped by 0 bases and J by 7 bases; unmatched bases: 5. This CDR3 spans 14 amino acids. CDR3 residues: CAWSVRGQGSGYTF. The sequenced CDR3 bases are TGTGCCTGGAGTGTACGGGGACAGGGGTCTGGC.

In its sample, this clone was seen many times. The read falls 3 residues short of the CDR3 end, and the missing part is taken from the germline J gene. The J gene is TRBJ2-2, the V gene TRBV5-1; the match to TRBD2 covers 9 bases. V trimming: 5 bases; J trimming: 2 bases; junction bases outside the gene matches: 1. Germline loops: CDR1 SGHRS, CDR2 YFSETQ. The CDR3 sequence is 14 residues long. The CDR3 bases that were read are TGCGCCAGCAGGCGGGAGGGTAACACCGGGGAG. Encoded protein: CASRREGNTGE. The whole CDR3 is CASRREGNTGELFF.

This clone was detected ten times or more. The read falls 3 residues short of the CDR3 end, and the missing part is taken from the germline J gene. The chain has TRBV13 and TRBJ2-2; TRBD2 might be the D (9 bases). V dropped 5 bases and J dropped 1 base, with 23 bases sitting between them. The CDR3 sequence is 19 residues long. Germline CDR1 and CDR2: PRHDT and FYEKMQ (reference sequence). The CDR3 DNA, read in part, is TGTGCCAGCAGCGGCGACAGGGGCGGCGGGAGGGAGAACACCGGGGAG. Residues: CASSGDRGGGRENTGE. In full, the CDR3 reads CASSGDRGGGRENTGELFF.

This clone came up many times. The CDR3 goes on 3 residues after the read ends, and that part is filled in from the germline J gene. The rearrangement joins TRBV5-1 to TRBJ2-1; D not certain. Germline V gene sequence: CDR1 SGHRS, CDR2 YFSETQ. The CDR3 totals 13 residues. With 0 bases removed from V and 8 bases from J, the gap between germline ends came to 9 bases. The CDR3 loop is CASSLGSHYEQFF. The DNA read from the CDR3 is TGCGCCAGCAGCTTGGGTTCCCACTATGAG.

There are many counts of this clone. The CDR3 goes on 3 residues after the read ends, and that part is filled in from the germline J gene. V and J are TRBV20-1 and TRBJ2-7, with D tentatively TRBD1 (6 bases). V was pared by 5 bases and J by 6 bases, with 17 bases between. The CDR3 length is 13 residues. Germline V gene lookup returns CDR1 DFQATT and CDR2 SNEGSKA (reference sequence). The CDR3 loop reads CSAYRDTRAEQYF. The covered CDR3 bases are TGCAGTGCTTACCGGGACACGCGCGCCGAG.

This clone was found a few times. The part of the CDR3 DNA that was read is TGTGCCTGGAGTTCATCTTGGGACAGGGAAAATGAAAAA. Protein product: CAWSSSWDRENEK. The CDR3 reads in full as CAWSSSWDRENEKLFF. The chain combines TRBV30 with TRBJ1-4; 9 bases map to TRBD1. Sequencing ends 3 residues short of the CDR3 end; the germline J gene provides the rest. Germline trimming cut 2 bases from V and 5 bases from J; bases unmatched to any gene: 9. The CDR3 runs 16 residues. The germline V gene encodes CDR1 GTSNPN and CDR2 SVGIG (reference sequence).

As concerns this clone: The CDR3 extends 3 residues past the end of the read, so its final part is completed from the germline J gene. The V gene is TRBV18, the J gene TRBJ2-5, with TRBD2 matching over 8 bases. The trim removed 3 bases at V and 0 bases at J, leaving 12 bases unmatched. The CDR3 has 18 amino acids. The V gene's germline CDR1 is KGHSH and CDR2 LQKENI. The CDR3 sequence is CASSPNPNSGAYQETQYF. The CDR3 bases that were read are TGTGCCAGCTCACCTAATCCAAATAGCGGGGCGTACCAAGAGACC.

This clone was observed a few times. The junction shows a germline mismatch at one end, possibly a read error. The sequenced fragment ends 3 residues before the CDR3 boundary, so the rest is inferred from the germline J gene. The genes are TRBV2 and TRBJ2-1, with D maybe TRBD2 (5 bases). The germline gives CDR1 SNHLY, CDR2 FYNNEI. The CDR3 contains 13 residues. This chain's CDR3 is CASSGPSYHEQFF. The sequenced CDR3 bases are TGTGCCAGCAGTGGGCCTAGCTACCATGAG. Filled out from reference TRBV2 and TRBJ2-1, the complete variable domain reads EPEVTQTPSHQVTQMGQEVILRCVPISNHLYFYWYRQILGQKVEFLVSFYNNEISEKSEIFDDQFSVERPDGSNFTLKIRSTKLEDSAMYFCASSGPSYHEQFFGPGTRLTVL.

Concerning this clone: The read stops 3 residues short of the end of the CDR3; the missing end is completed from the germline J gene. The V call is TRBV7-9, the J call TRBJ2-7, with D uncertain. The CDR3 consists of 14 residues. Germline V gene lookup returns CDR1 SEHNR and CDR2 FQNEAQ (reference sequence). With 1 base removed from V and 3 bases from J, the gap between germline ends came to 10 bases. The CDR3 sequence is CASSLVSANYEQYF. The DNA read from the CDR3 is TGTGCCAGCAGCTTAGTGTCAGCGAACTACGAG.

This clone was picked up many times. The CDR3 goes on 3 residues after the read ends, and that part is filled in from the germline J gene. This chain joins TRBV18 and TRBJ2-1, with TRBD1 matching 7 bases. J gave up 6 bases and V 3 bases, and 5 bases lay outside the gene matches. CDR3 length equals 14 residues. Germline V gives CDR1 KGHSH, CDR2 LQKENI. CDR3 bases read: TGTGCCAGCTCACCGACACAGGGGACCAATGAG. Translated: CASSPTQGTNE. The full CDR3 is CASSPTQGTNEQFF.

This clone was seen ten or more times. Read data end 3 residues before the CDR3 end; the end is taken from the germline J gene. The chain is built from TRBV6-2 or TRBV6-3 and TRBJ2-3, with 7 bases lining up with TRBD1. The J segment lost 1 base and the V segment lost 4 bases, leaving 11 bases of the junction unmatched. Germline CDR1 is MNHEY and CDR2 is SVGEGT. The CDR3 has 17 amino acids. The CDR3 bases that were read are TGTGCCAGCAGTTCCTATAACAGGGGTGGCGGCACAGATACG. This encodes CASSSYNRGGGTDT. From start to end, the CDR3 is CASSSYNRGGGTDTQYF.